The 25 T cell receptor beta chains presented below share a single source sample, sequenced in a study of vaccination and CD4 T cells after COVID-19. Treatment given: approximately 9-day PBMC culture with coronavirus spike peptide pools or control peptides (ViraFEST assay). Their specific antigens are unknown. The Oncomine TCR Beta short-read assay was applied to DNA of cultured CD4+ T cells. TCRdb passed the PCR reads through MiXCR, listing each CDR3 protein once. The table shows 15,000 to 18,000 distinct CDR3 sequences, with 48% occurring only once. The sample consisted of CD4+ T cells from blood, cultured in vitro, taken before SARS-CoV-2 vaccination. These receptors were obtained from a human donor who had recovered from COVID-19.

The sample holds one count of this clonotype. This chain links TRBV30 with TRBJ1-6; TRBD1 matches at 7 bases. V was clipped by 5 bases and J by 7 bases; unmatched bases: 8. CDR3 length: 14 amino acids. Per germline, CDR1 GTSNPN and CDR2 SVGIG (reference sequence). CDR3 loop: CAWVPGQTNSPLHF. For the CDR3, the DNA is TGTGCCTGGGTTCCGGGACAGACGAATTCACCCCTCCACTTT.

The V gene is TRBV20-1, the J gene TRBJ1-1; D is uncertain. Per the germline V gene, CDR1 is DFQATT and CDR2 is SNEGSKA (reference sequence). This CDR3 contains 15 residues. Trimming left V 3 bases short and J 0 bases short, with 14 bases between. CDR3 sequence: CSASGQLTVNTEAFF. CDR3 bases: TGCAGTGCTAGCGGTCAGCTTACCGTGAACACTGAAGCTTTCTTT.

The CDR3 sequence is CSVESGDRGHRGANVLTF. CDR3 bases: TGCAGCGTTGAATCAGGTGACAGGGGGCACAGAGGGGCCAACGTCCTGACTTTC. The V gene is TRBV29-1, the J gene TRBJ2-6, with TRBD1 matching 10 bases. Germline loops: CDR1 SQVTM, CDR2 ANQGSEA. The CDR3 runs 18 residues. Losses at the gene ends were 2 bases for V and 4 bases for J; bases not matched to a gene: 11.

The chain carries TRBV5-1 and TRBJ2-5, with 15 bases lining up with TRBD2. Germline V gene data show CDR1 as SGHRS and CDR2 as YFSETQ. J lost 5 bases, V lost 5 bases, and 4 bases had no gene match. The CDR3 has 15 amino acids. CDR3 amino acids: CASSTGLAGGETQYF. The CDR3, as DNA: TGCGCCAGCAGTACCGGACTAGCGGGAGGGGAGACCCAGTACTTC. The whole variable domain, filled in from reference TRBV5-1 and TRBJ2-5, reads KAGVTQTPRYLIKTRGQQVTLSCSPISGHRSVSWYQQTPGQGLQFLFEYFSETQRNKGNFPGRFSGRQFSNSRSEMNVSTLELGDSALYLCASSTGLAGGETQYFGPGTRLLVL.

In this sample, this clonotype turned up a few times. The chain carries TRBV20-1 and TRBJ1-1; D uncertain. The CDR3 runs to 15 residues. In germline, CDR1 is DFQATT, CDR2 SNEGSKA (reference sequence). The V end lost 1 base, the J end lost 0 bases, and 12 bases lay between the germline ends. This chain's CDR3 is CSARVFLELNTEAFF. CDR3 coding DNA: TGCAGTGCTAGAGTTTTTCTAGAGCTGAACACTGAAGCTTTCTTT.

This clonotype was seen more than once but under ten times. The chain recombines TRBV12-3 or TRBV12-4 with TRBJ1-5, with TRBD1 matching 9 bases. There are 14 residues in the CDR3. After removal of 5 bases from V and 7 bases from J, the junction contained 6 bases not matched to a gene. Here the CDR3 DNA reads TGTGCCAGCAGTGTTACAGGGGGCGAGCAGCCCCAGCATTTT. It is translated as CASSVTGGEQPQHF.

This chain links TRBV20-1 with TRBJ2-5; the D gene is possibly TRBD2 (6 bases). CDR3 length: 14 residues. V was cut by 1 base and J by 6 bases, with 15 bases left in between. Per germline, CDR1 DFQATT and CDR2 SNEGSKA (reference sequence). For the CDR3, the DNA is TGCAGTGCTAGAGGGGCGGGGAAGGCCCAGACCCAGTACTTC. This encodes CSARGAGKAQTQYF.

In this sample, this clonotype turned up a few times. This sequence joins TRBV20-1 and TRBJ2-3, with TRBD2 as a possible D gene (5 bases). V gave up 5 bases and J gave up 0 bases, with 12 bases separating them. The V gene's germline CDR1 is DFQATT and CDR2 SNEGSKA (reference sequence). This CDR3 has 14 residues. This CDR3 is CSAQSGSSTDTQYF. Written as DNA, the CDR3 is TGCAGTGCTCAAAGCGGAAGCAGCACAGATACGCAGTATTTT.

This clonotype came up a few times. The genes are TRBV19 and TRBJ2-3, with TRBD1 matching over 9 bases. CDR3 length: 16 residues. J was trimmed by 5 bases and V by 0 bases; bases with no gene match: 6. In germline, CDR1 is LNHDA, CDR2 SQIVND (reference sequence). CDR3 region: CASSIDQGQGLDTQYF. The CDR3 nucleotides read TGTGCCAGTAGTATAGATCAAGGACAGGGGCTAGATACGCAGTATTTT.

This clonotype was recorded a few times. The chain links TRBV6-2 or TRBV6-3 to TRBJ2-1; D unclear. With 6 bases removed from V and 7 bases from J, the gap between germline ends came to 13 bases. From germline, CDR1 is MNHEY and CDR2 SVGEGT. CDR3 length: 13 amino acids. CDR3 bases: TGTGCCAGCAGCCGTCCCTCGGCTAATGAGCAGTTCTTC. As protein: CASSRPSANEQFF.

The J gene is TRBJ1-2, the V gene TRBV3-1, with a weak D call TRBD1 (5 bases). The length of the CDR3 is 14 residues. V lost 0 bases to trimming and J lost 4 bases, with 9 bases between them. Germline V gene data show CDR1 as LGHDT and CDR2 as YNNKEL (reference sequence). DNA for the CDR3: TGTGCCAGCAGCCAAGATTCAGGGAGCTATGGCTACACCTTC. Protein sequence: CASSQDSGSYGYTF.

In its sample, this clonotype was seen a few times. Here the CDR3 DNA reads TGTGCCTGGAGTGTTTGGTTGGGAGGGGAGACCCAGTACTTC. It is translated as CAWSVWLGGETQYF. V gene TRBV30 combines with J gene TRBJ2-5; 7 bases match TRBD2. CDR3 size: 14 residues. In germline, CDR1 is GTSNPN, CDR2 SVGIG (reference sequence). The V segment lost 0 bases and the J segment 5 bases; nucleotides outside the gene matches: 6.

This rearrangement joins TRBV5-4 to TRBJ1-1; D is ambiguous. The CDR3 is 15 amino acids. Trimming removed 1 base from V and 5 bases from J, with 15 bases in between. The germline CDR1 and CDR2 sequences are SGHNT and YYREEE (reference sequence). The CDR3 DNA is TGTGCCAGCAGCTTGAGCAGCCTTCCTGGGACTGAAGCTTTCTTT. Translated: CASSLSSLPGTEAFF.

This clonotype was detected a few times. The chain joins TRBV7-6 to TRBJ2-1; D call uncertain. V was trimmed by 2 bases and J by 5 bases, leaving 10 bases between them. Germline loops: CDR1 SGHVS, CDR2 FNYEAQ. This CDR3 is 14 amino acids long. This CDR3 reads CASSLPGKNNEQFF. The CDR3 nucleotides are TGTGCCAGCAGCTTACCCGGCAAAAACAATGAGCAGTTCTTC.

This chain links TRBV6-1 with TRBJ2-2; D is unclear. The CDR3 contains 14 residues. Germline CDR1 reads MNHNS; CDR2 reads SASEGT. V was pared by 8 bases and J by 3 bases, with 13 bases between. This chain's CDR3 is CASLSTRYTGELFF. In DNA form, the CDR3 reads TGTGCCAGCCTCTCGACTCGCTACACCGGGGAGCTGTTTTTT.

A word on this clonotype: Lacking the conserved final phenylalanine or tryptophan, this CDR3 likely reflects a read error. CDR3 loop: CASSIDRGHIQYL. The CDR3 DNA is TGTGCCAGTAGTATAGACAGGGGGCACATTCAGTACCTC. The genes are TRBV19 and TRBJ2-4, with 8 bases that match TRBD1. Germline V gives CDR1 LNHDA, CDR2 SQIVND (reference sequence). CDR3 length: 13 amino acids. V lost 0 bases and J lost 8; bases outside the gene matches: 0.

The chain recombines TRBV15 with TRBJ2-5; 8 bases match TRBD1. Germline V gene lookup returns CDR1 LNHNV and CDR2 YYDKDF (reference sequence). V lost 5 bases and J lost 2; bases outside the gene matches: 10. The CDR3 covers 16 residues. The DNA for the CDR3 is TGTGCCACCAGCCCACGGCAGGGGGCAATACAAGAGACCCAGTACTTC. This gives the protein CATSPRQGAIQETQYF.

The chain is built from TRBV15 and TRBJ2-1, with 7 nucleotides matching TRBD2. Looked up from germline, CDR1 is LNHNV and CDR2 is YYDKDF (reference sequence). The CDR3 runs 17 residues. The J segment lost 7 bases and the V segment lost 0 bases, leaving 12 bases of the junction unmatched. The CDR3 is CATSRDRRERVLNEQFF. The CDR3 coding sequence is TGTGCCACCAGCAGAGATCGGCGGGAGCGGGTCTTAAATGAGCAGTTCTTC.

The V and J genes are TRBV6-2 or TRBV6-3 and TRBJ2-7; D possibly corresponds to TRBD2 (6 bases). From germline, CDR1 is MNHEY and CDR2 SVGEGT. CDR3 length: 12 residues. Trimming left V 6 bases short and J 9 bases short, with 15 bases between. The CDR3 sequence is CASSAGIFVQYF. In nucleotides, the CDR3 is TGTGCCAGCAGCGCGGGAATCTTTGTGCAGTACTTC.

The chain has TRBV5-1 and TRBJ2-7; either TRBD1 or TRBD2 may fit D (5 bases each). Germline assignment: CDR1 SGHRS and CDR2 YFSETQ. V lost 3 bases, J lost 5 bases, and 15 bases lay in between. The CDR3 totals 14 residues. In nucleotides, the CDR3 is TGCGCCAGCAGCTGGGGGACGGCAAGAAACGAGCAGTACTTC. Encoded protein: CASSWGTARNEQYF. The complete variable domain, with remaining parts taken from reference TRBV5-1 and TRBJ2-7, reads KAGVTQTPRYLIKTRGQQVTLSCSPISGHRSVSWYQQTPGQGLQFLFEYFSETQRNKGNFPGRFSGRQFSNSRSEMNVSTLELGDSALYLCASSWGTARNEQYFGPGTRLTVT.

The chain uses TRBV10-1 and TRBJ1-1, with D unclear. CDR3 size: 15 residues. Per germline, CDR1 WNHNN and CDR2 SYGVQD (reference sequence). The V gene lost 8 bases and the J gene lost 0 bases, with 16 bases spanning the gap. The CDR3 sequence is CASRVGGVMNTEAFF. Here the CDR3 DNA reads TGCGCCAGCCGAGTCGGTGGGGTCATGAACACTGAAGCTTTCTTT.

This clonotype was counted a few times. This chain joins TRBV20-1 and TRBJ1-1; D not certain. The CDR3 has 12 amino acids. The germline gives CDR1 DFQATT, CDR2 SNEGSKA (reference sequence). V was cut by 7 bases and J by 2 bases, with 11 bases left in between. The CDR3 DNA reads as TGCAGTGTCGGGCGGGTTAACACTGAAGCTTTCTTT. Residues: CSVGRVNTEAFF.

V usage is TRBV28 and J usage is TRBJ2-1, with no clear D. The CDR3 contains 13 residues. Germline CDR1 and CDR2: MDHEN and SYDVKM. With 3 bases removed from V and 3 bases from J, the gap between germline ends came to 6 bases. DNA for the CDR3: TGTGCCAGCAGTTTTTCCAGCTACAATGAGCAGTTCTTC. Translating it yields CASSFSSYNEQFF.

The chain links TRBV29-1 to TRBJ2-1, with TRBD2 matching 12 bases. The V and J ends lost 5 bases and 6 bases, in that order; junction bases with no gene match: 8. Germline V gene lookup returns CDR1 SQVTM and CDR2 ANQGSEA. This CDR3 spans 15 amino acids. This CDR3 is CSVRGRTSGTNEQFF. The CDR3 nucleotides read TGCAGCGTTCGCGGTCGGACTAGCGGGACCAATGAGCAGTTCTTC.

The genes are TRBV7-9 and TRBJ2-1; a weak D match, TRBD2 (5 bases). Trimming removed 4 bases at V and 5 bases at J, with 21 bases between. CDR1 SEHNR and CDR2 FQNEAQ come from the germline V gene (reference sequence). The length of the CDR3 is 17 residues. CDR3 loop: CASSYRSRNSGNNEQFF. The CDR3 DNA is TGTGCCAGCAGCTATCGATCGCGAAACTCGGGGAACAATGAGCAGTTCTTC.